Listed here are 29 T cell receptor gamma chains from one sample, sequenced in a study of gammadelta T cells in human blood. TCRdb ran CATT on the RT-PCR reads. The sample includes approximately 100 gamma-chain clones, approximately 3.7% seen only once; the top ten take 45% to 55%. The sequencing input was Vgamma9Vdelta2 gamma-delta T cells from fetal blood. These receptors came from a human fetus.

This clone is labeled large (0.1 to 1%). The chain links TRGV10 to TRGJ1 or TRGJ2. TRGV10 is an open reading frame, and its role is uncertain. Trimming at V came to 10 bases and at J to 9 bases, leaving 16 bases not matched to a gene. The CDR3 runs 13 residues. The CDR3 nucleotides read TGTGCTGCGTCCGCAACGTCGTCCTTTAAGAAACTCTTT. Amino acids: CAASATSSFKKLF.

In this sample, this clone is hyperexpanded. This chain connects TRGV9 to TRGJP. The ends lost 0 bases at V and 7 bases at J; junction bases unmatched: 6. CDR3 size: 17 residues. Germline loops: CDR1 GITISATS, CDR2 ISYDGTV (reference sequence). The CDR3 protein is CALWEVVTELGKKIKVF. The CDR3 region has the DNA TGTGCCTTGTGGGAGGTGGTTACGGAGTTGGGCAAAAAAATCAAGGTATTT.

V usage is TRGV9 and J usage is TRGJP. The V and J ends lost 0 bases and 4 bases, in that order; junction bases with no gene match: 3. The germline V gene encodes CDR1 GITISATS and CDR2 ISYDGTV (reference sequence). The CDR3 totals 17 residues. The CDR3 region is CALWEVTQELGKKIKVF. The CDR3 DNA sequence: TGTGCCTTGTGGGAGGTGACACAAGAGTTGGGCAAAAAAATCAAGGTATTT.

This clone is classed as hyperexpanded. This chain links TRGV9 with TRGJ1 or TRGJ2. This CDR3 comprises 13 residues. J gave up 1 base and V 0 bases, and 0 bases lay outside the gene matches. Germline loops: CDR1 GITISATS, CDR2 ISYDGTV (reference sequence). CDR3 DNA sequence: TGTGCCTTGTGGGAGGTGAATTATTATAAGAAACTCTTT. Translation gives CALWEVNYYKKLF.

By share of the sample, this clone is large (0.1 to 1%). The genes are TRGV9 and TRGJP. Trimming removed 0 bases from V and 7 bases from J; junction bases left unmatched: 6. The CDR3 is 17 residues long. Germline V gene lookup returns CDR1 GITISATS and CDR2 ISYDGTV (reference sequence). In nucleotides, the CDR3 is TGTGCCTTGTGGGAGGTGCAATGGGAGTTGGGCAAAAAAATCAAGGTATTT. Its translation is CALWEVQWELGKKIKVF.

The genes are TRGV8 and TRGJP1. The CDR3 covers 13 residues. Germline CDR1 reads VENAVY; CDR2 reads YDSYNSRV. V lost 3 bases to trimming and J lost 8 bases; unmatched junction nucleotides: 6. CDR3 coding DNA: TGTGCCACCTGGGATCCGGGGGGTTGGTTCAAGATATTT. This codes for CATWDPGGWFKIF.

This clone turned up a few times. The chain links TRGV9 to TRGJP. CDR3 length: 14 residues. Germline CDR1 reads GITISATS; CDR2 reads ISYDGTV (reference sequence). V was pared by 6 bases and J by 4 bases, with 0 bases of the junction left unmatched. The CDR3 region has the DNA TGTGCCTTGTGGCAAGAGTTGGGCAAAAAAATCAAGGTATTT. It codes for CALWQELGKKIKVF.

The sample holds a few counts of this clone. V and J are TRGV9 and TRGJP1. Unmatched junction bases numbered 4, after V lost 0 bases and J lost 0 bases. CDR1 and CDR2 (germline): GITISATS, ISYDGTV (reference sequence). This CDR3 has 16 amino acids. The CDR3 sequence: CALWEVHHTTGWFKIF. Written as DNA, the CDR3 is TGTGCCTTGTGGGAGGTGCACCATACCACTGGTTGGTTCAAGATATTT.

By share, this clone ranks as large (0.1 to 1%). The J gene is TRGJP, the V gene TRGV9. The germline V gene encodes CDR1 GITISATS and CDR2 ISYDGTV (reference sequence). The CDR3 spans 17 residues. V was clipped by 0 bases and J by 6 bases; unmatched bases: 5. The CDR3 loop is CALWEVQSELGKKIKVF. The CDR3 DNA follows: TGTGCCTTGTGGGAGGTGCAGTCAGAGTTGGGCAAAAAAATCAAGGTATTT.

This clone is hyperexpanded. The chain has TRGV9 and TRGJ1 or TRGJ2. The CDR3 loop spans 13 amino acids. Germline CDR1 GITISATS, CDR2 ISYDGTV (reference sequence). J gave up 3 bases and V 0 bases, and 2 bases lay outside the gene matches. The CDR3 sequence: CALWEVFYYKKLF. As DNA, the CDR3 is TGTGCCTTGTGGGAGGTGTTTTATTATAAGAAACTCTTT.

This clone is judged large. The rearrangement joins TRGV10 to TRGJP2. TRGV10 is labeled an ORF, and its function is uncertain. The V gene end was trimmed by 8 bases and the J gene end by 0 bases; junction bases not matched to a gene: 1. This CDR3 comprises 13 residues. The CDR3 DNA follows: TGTGCTGCGTGGGATAGTAGTGATTGGATCAAGACGTTT. Translating gives CAAWDSSDWIKTF.

This clone is hyperexpanded (1% or more). V is TRGV9 and J is TRGJP. The CDR3 consists of 16 residues. Germline lookup yields CDR1 GITISATS and CDR2 ISYDGTV (reference sequence). Unmatched junction bases numbered 9, after V lost 0 bases and J lost 13 bases. Here the CDR3 reads CALWEVRGLGKKIKVF. CDR3 sequence (DNA): TGTGCCTTGTGGGAGGTGCGGGGTTTAGGCAAAAAAATCAAGGTATTT.

This clone is classed as hyperexpanded. A much more abundant neighbour one base away suggests this may be a read error. Other DNA variants within this sample encode the same CDR3. This rearrangement joins TRGV9 to TRGJP. Germline trimming cut 1 base from V and 4 bases from J; bases unmatched to any gene: 1. This CDR3 has 16 amino acids. Germline loops: CDR1 GITISATS, CDR2 ISYDGTV (reference sequence). In nucleotides, the CDR3 is TGTGCCTTGTGGGAGGTCCAAGAGTTGGGCAAAAAAATCAAGGTATTT. It is translated as CALWEVQELGKKIKVF.

This clone has only a few counts. J is TRGJ1 or TRGJ2 and V is TRGV10. TRGV10 is filed as an ORF, its function uncertain. This CDR3 has 12 amino acids. The V segment lost 8 bases and the J segment 7 bases; nucleotides outside the gene matches: 9. CDR3 sequence: CAAWDCSYKKLF. The CDR3 DNA reads TGTGCTGCGTGGGATTGTAGCTATAAGAAACTCTTT.

This clone is labeled hyperexpanded. Other DNA sequences in this specimen translate into the identical CDR3. The rearrangement links TRGV9 to TRGJP. The V gene end was trimmed by 0 bases and the J gene end by 7 bases; junction bases not matched to a gene: 3. Germline values: CDR1 GITISATS, CDR2 ISYDGTV (reference sequence). The CDR3 has 16 residues. This CDR3 reads CALWEVRELGKKIKVF. The CDR3 nucleotides are TGTGCCTTGTGGGAGGTGCGTGAGTTGGGCAAAAAAATCAAGGTATTT.

This clone is classed as large. Given a far larger clone just one base away, this is likely a sequencing read error. The same CDR3 also results from other DNA sequences found in this sample. The genes are TRGV9 and TRGJP. V lost 0 bases, J lost 5 bases, and 1 base stayed unmatched. The CDR3 is made up of 16 amino acids. The V gene's germline CDR1 is GITISATS and CDR2 ISYDGTV (reference sequence). In DNA, the CDR3 is TGTGCCTTGTGGGAGGTGGAAGAGTTGGGCAAAAAAATCAAGGTATTT. This translates into CALWEVEELGKKIKVF.

By its share, this clone is large. V and J are TRGV9 and TRGJP1. CDR1 and CDR2 (germline): GITISATS, ISYDGTV (reference sequence). This CDR3 contains 14 residues. V lost 4 bases and J lost 6; bases outside the gene matches: 8. The DNA of the CDR3 is TGTGCCTTGTGGGAAAACAAGGCTGGTTGGTTCAAGATATTT. This translates into CALWENKAGWFKIF.

The chain carries TRGV9 and TRGJP. Germline CDR1 and CDR2: GITISATS and ISYDGTV (reference sequence). This CDR3 has 17 residues. V lost 0 bases to trimming and J lost 5 bases; unmatched junction nucleotides: 4. The CDR3 loop is CALWEVREELGKKIKVF. The CDR3 DNA reads TGTGCCTTGTGGGAGGTGCGGGAAGAGTTGGGCAAAAAAATCAAGGTATTT.

There are a few counts of this clone. Just one base apart from a much larger clone, this may be a read error. This chain links TRGV9 with TRGJP. Germline V CDR1 and CDR2: GITISATS, ISYDGTV (reference sequence). The V gene end was trimmed by 5 bases and the J gene end by 2 bases; junction bases not matched to a gene: 0. The CDR3 loop spans 15 amino acids. CDR3 in amino acids: CALWGQELGKKIKVF. In DNA, the CDR3 is TGTGCCTTGTGGGGGCAAGAGTTGGGCAAAAAAATCAAGGTATTT.

This clone is labeled as large. The genes are TRGV9 and TRGJP. The CDR3 sequence is 16 residues long. J was trimmed by 10 bases and V by 0 bases; bases with no gene match: 6. Germline CDR1 GITISATS, CDR2 ISYDGTV (reference sequence). CDR3 bases: TGTGCCTTGTGGGAGGTGCAGGTATTGGGCAAAAAAATCAAGGTATTT. Residues: CALWEVQVLGKKIKVF.

This clone is labeled as large. V usage is TRGV10 and J usage is TRGJ1 or TRGJ2. TRGV10 is an ORF, and what it does is uncertain. The ends lost 8 bases at V and 4 bases at J; junction bases unmatched: 6. CDR3 length: 12 amino acids. The CDR3 sequence is CAAWDWYYKKLF. The CDR3 DNA reads TGTGCTGCGTGGGATTGGTATTATAAGAAACTCTTT.

This clone is large in the sample. V and J are TRGV10 and TRGJP1. TRGV10 is an ORF; its function is uncertain. This CDR3 comprises 14 residues. J gave up 1 base and V 8 bases, and 5 bases lay outside the gene matches. This chain's CDR3 is CAAWDSTTGWFKIF. Written as DNA, the CDR3 is TGTGCTGCGTGGGATTCTACCACTGGTTGGTTCAAGATATTT.

There are a few counts of this clone. In the same sample, other DNA sequences code for this CDR3. The rearrangement joins TRGV9 to TRGJP. The CDR3 loop spans 16 amino acids. V was pared by 2 bases and J by 5 bases, with 3 bases of the junction left unmatched. Germline CDR1 is GITISATS and CDR2 is ISYDGTV (reference sequence). CDR3 coding DNA: TGTGCCTTGTGGGAGGCTAAAGAGTTGGGCAAAAAAATCAAGGTATTT. Residues: CALWEAKELGKKIKVF.

By share of the sample, this clone is large. The V and J genes are TRGV10 and TRGJP1. TRGV10 is annotated as an ORF whose role is uncertain. The CDR3 extends over 13 amino acids. The V segment lost 8 bases and the J segment 3 bases; nucleotides outside the gene matches: 4. CDR3: CAAWDSTGWFKIF. CDR3 coding DNA: TGTGCTGCGTGGGATTCCACTGGTTGGTTCAAGATATTT.

V is TRGV10 and J is TRGJP1. TRGV10 is marked as an open reading frame, function uncertain. With V trimmed by 11 bases and J by 0 bases, 7 bases remained unmatched. The CDR3 consists of 14 residues. The CDR3 DNA is TGTGCTGCGATTCCTTATACCACTGGTTGGTTCAAGATATTT. It encodes CAAIPYTTGWFKIF.

Relative to its sample, this clone is large. The rearrangement links TRGV9 to TRGJP. CDR3 length: 15 residues. The germline CDR1 and CDR2 sequences are GITISATS and ISYDGTV (reference sequence). J was trimmed by 9 bases and V by 5 bases; bases with no gene match: 7. In DNA, the CDR3 is TGTGCCTTGTGGGCGGCGGTGTTGGGCAAAAAAATCAAGGTATTT. Translation gives CALWAAVLGKKIKVF.

This clone is large within its sample. V and J are TRGV9 and TRGJP. V dropped 1 base and J dropped 6; count of bases not matched to a gene: 0. The CDR3 consists of 15 residues. Germline values: CDR1 GITISATS, CDR2 ISYDGTV (reference sequence). The CDR3 region is CALWEVELGKKIKVF. The CDR3 DNA reads as TGTGCCTTGTGGGAGGTAGAGTTGGGCAAAAAAATCAAGGTATTT.

This clone came up a few times. A read error may be the cause here, since a much bigger clone is one base away. Other DNA sequences in this sample translate to the same CDR3. The chain links TRGV9 to TRGJP. The V and J ends lost 0 bases and 4 bases, in that order; junction bases with no gene match: 3. Germline V CDR1 and CDR2: GITISATS, ISYDGTV (reference sequence). The CDR3 runs to 17 residues. CDR3 amino acids: CALWEVRQELGKKIKVF. CDR3 in DNA: TGTGCCTTGTGGGAGGTGCGCCAAGAGTTGGGCAAAAAAATCAAGGTATTT.

This clone has just a few counts. The rearrangement links TRGV9 to TRGJP. This CDR3 has 16 residues. V shed 3 bases and J 4 bases; nucleotides not matched to a gene: 3. The V gene's germline CDR1 is GITISATS and CDR2 ISYDGTV (reference sequence). CDR3 coding DNA: TGTGCCTTGTGGGAGATCCAAGAGTTGGGCAAAAAAATCAAGGTATTT. It encodes CALWEIQELGKKIKVF.